The 8 T cell receptor beta chains below all came from one sample that was sequenced in a study of Graves' ophthalmopathy and Graves' hyperthyroidism. RNA transcripts provided the template for amplifying TCR beta CDR3 regions. The workflow started with a first-round RT-PCR run with HTBI primers and then moved on to a second-round multiplex PCR. MiXCR, run by TCRdb on the multiplex PCR reads, gives a single entry per CDR3 protein. The sample records about 340,000 distinct CDR3 sequences, 15% to 20% being singletons. The sample consisted of peripheral blood. These receptors were obtained from an adult man with Graves' ophthalmopathy.

This clonotype showed up many times. A much larger clone lies one base from this, so it may be a read error. The genes are TRBV6-2 or TRBV6-3 and TRBJ1-1; the D is unclear. V gave up 2 bases and J gave up 3 bases, with 4 bases separating them. The CDR3 is 12 amino acids. In germline, CDR1 is MNHEY, CDR2 SVGEGT. The CDR3 nucleotides read TGTGCCAGCAGTTACGAGGACACTGAAGCTTTCTTT. Its protein product is CASSYEDTEAFF.

Worth noting for this clonotype: This sequence may be a read error, since a much larger clone differs from it by one base. This chain uses TRBV19 with TRBJ1-5; 9 bases fit TRBD1. The length of the CDR3 is 15 residues. Germline CDR1 LNHDA, CDR2 SQIVND (reference sequence). The CDR3 DNA follows: TGTGTCAGTACTCCGGGACAGGGTCGCAATCAGCCCCAGCATTTT. Protein sequence: CVSTPGQGRNQPQHF.

This clonotype was picked up a small number of times. In DNA, the CDR3 is TGTGCCAGCAGCCAAGAAAAGGTACAGGGGGGACGTTATAGCAATCAGCCCCAGCATTTT. Translating it yields CASSQEKVQGGRYSNQPQHF. J is TRBJ1-5 and V is TRBV14; 8 bases are a match to TRBD1. Unmatched junction bases numbered 13, after V lost 0 bases and J lost 0 bases. Per the germline V gene, CDR1 is SGHDN and CDR2 is FVKESK. The CDR3 sequence is 20 residues long.

At least ten counts were recorded for this clonotype. The DNA of the CDR3 is TGTGCCAGCAGCTTACAACCAACCAACTACGAGCAGTACTTC. Protein: CASSLQPTNYEQYF. The V and J genes are TRBV7-2 and TRBJ2-7; no reliable D call. The CDR3 loop spans 14 amino acids. Germline V gene sequence: CDR1 SGHTA, CDR2 FQGNSA. Trimming stripped 2 bases from V and 3 bases from J, with 11 bases between.

This clonotype was recorded many times. This chain connects TRBV20-1 to TRBJ1-3, with D maybe TRBD1 (5 bases). Per germline, CDR1 DFQATT and CDR2 SNEGSKA (reference sequence). V was cut by 5 bases and J by 4 bases, with 12 bases left in between. There are 13 residues in the CDR3. CDR3 sequence (DNA): TGCAGTGCTCAGGCCGGGGGAGGAAACACCATATATTTT. Protein product: CSAQAGGGNTIYF.

V usage is TRBV11-2 and J usage is TRBJ2-5; D possibly matches TRBD1 or TRBD2 (7 bases each). CDR3 size: 17 residues. The germline V gene encodes CDR1 SGHAT and CDR2 FQNNGV. V was trimmed by 5 bases and J by 0 bases, leaving 19 bases between them. The CDR3 coding sequence is TGTGCCAGCAGCCCAGGGGGGGGTAACTCTAACCAAGAGACCCAGTACTTC. It specifies CASSPGGGNSNQETQYF.

The sample holds many counts of this clonotype. The chain couples TRBV5-1 to TRBJ1-5, with 10 bases that match TRBD1. The CDR3 length is 16 residues. The germline V gene encodes CDR1 SGHRS and CDR2 YFSETQ. Trimming took 4 bases from V and 8 from J; bases not matched to a gene: 12. For the CDR3, the DNA is TGCGCCAGCAGCCGGATACCGGGACAGGGGAAGAAGCCCCAGCATTTT. It is translated as CASSRIPGQGKKPQHF.

This rearrangement joins TRBV4-2 to TRBJ1-2; no clear D gene. This CDR3 contains 13 residues. Per the germline V gene, CDR1 is LGHNA and CDR2 is YNFKEQ. The V end lost 5 bases, the J end lost 2 bases, and 9 bases lay between the germline ends. The CDR3 region is CASSVTVNYGYTF. DNA of the CDR3: TGTGCCAGCAGCGTAACAGTCAACTATGGCTACACCTTC.